This T cell receptor beta chain derives from a study of somatic mutations in cytotoxic T cells in rheumatoid arthritis. For the study at large: Blood samples of roughly 33 ml were drawn from patients (in EDTA) right after diagnosis and before any treatment. The authors flow-sorted some V beta antibody-stained T-cell populations at nearly 100% purity, including V beta1+ cells that they sequenced for TCRB. The study's findings and limits: Unidentified antigens were the targets of the expanded CD8+ clones.

Of note for this clone: Antigen unknown. This CDR3 is also generated by other DNA sequences in the sample.

The V and J ends lost 2 bases and 1 base, in that order; junction bases with no gene match: 1. CDR3 size: 15 residues. CDR1 and CDR2 from the germline V gene are SGDLS and YYNGEE. This table comes from immunoSEQ multiplex PCR, and its TCRdb copy is limited to in-frame clones, with some not included. The table records some 3,900 clones, approximately 90% of them present only once. Sequencing input: CD8+ T cells sorted from blood. The clonotype comes from a woman aged 70 to 79 with rheumatoid arthritis. The chain is built from TRBV9 and TRBJ2-1; 9 nucleotides match TRBD1. The CDR3 coding sequence is TGTGCCAGCAGCGTGGGGACAGGGTCCTACAATGAGCAGTTCTTC. Its translation is CASSVGTGSYNEQFF.